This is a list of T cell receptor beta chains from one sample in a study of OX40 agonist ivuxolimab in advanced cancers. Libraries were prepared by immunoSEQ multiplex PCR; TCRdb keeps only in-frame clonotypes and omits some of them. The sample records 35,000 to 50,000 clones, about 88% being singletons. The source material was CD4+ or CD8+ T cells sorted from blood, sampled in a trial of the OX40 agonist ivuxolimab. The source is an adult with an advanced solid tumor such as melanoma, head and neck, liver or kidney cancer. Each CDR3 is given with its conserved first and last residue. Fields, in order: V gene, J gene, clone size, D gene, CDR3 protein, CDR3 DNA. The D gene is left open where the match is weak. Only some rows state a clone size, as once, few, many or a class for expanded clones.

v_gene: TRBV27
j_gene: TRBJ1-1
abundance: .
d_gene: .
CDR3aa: CASSPGLSRGAAFF
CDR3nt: TGTGCCAGCAGTCCGGGACTCTCAAGGGGGGCAGCTTTCTTT

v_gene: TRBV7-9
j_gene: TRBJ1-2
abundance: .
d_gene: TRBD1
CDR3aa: CASSLATGTGGYTF
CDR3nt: TGTGCCAGCAGCTTAGCGACAGGGACAGGTGGCTACACCTTC

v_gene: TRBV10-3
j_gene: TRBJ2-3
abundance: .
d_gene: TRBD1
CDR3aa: CAISPGQGTDTQYF
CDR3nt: TGTGCCATCAGTCCGGGACAGGGAACAGATACGCAGTATTTT

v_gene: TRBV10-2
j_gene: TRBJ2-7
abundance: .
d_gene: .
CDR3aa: CASEDTRRSYEQYF
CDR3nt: TGCGCCAGCGAGGACACAAGGAGGTCCTACGAGCAGTACTTC

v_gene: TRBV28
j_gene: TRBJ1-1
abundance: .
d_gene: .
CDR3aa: CASSFRGHSRNTEAFF
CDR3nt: TGTGCCAGCAGTTTCAGGGGACATAGCAGGAACACTGAAGCTTTCTTT

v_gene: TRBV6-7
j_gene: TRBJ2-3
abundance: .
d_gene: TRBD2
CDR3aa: CASSYYPWTSGRAVTQYF
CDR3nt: TGTGCCAGCAGTTACTACCCTTGGACTAGCGGGAGGGCCGTTACGCAGTATTTT

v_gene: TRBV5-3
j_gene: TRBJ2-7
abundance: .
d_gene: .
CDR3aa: CARRTAAYEQYF
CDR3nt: TGTGCCAGAAGGACAGCAGCCTACGAGCAGTACTTC

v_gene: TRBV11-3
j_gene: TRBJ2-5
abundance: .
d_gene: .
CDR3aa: CASSSIDEGETQYF
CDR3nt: TGTGCCAGCAGCTCCATCGACGAAGGAGAGACCCAGTACTTC

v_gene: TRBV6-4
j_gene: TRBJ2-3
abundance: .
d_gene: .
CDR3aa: CASSPEGISTQYF
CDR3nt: TGTGCCAGCAGTCCCGAAGGGATCAGTACGCAGTATTTT

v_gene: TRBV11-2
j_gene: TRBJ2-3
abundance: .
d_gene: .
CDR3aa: CASSLERGADTQYF
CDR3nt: TGTGCCAGCAGCTTAGAAAGGGGGGCAGATACGCAGTATTTT

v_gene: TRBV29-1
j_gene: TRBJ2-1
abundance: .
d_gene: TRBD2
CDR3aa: CSVKFGSGTGNEQFF
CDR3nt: TGCAGCGTGAAGTTCGGGAGCGGGACCGGAAATGAGCAGTTCTTC

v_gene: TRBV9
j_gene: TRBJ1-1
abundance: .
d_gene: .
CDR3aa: CASSPRWGGGTAFF
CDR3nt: TGTGCCAGCAGCCCCAGATGGGGGGGCGGTACAGCTTTCTTT

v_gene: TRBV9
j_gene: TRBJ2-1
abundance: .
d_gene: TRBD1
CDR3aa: CASSVGQEDFNEQFF
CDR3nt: TGTGCCAGCAGCGTCGGACAGGAGGACTTCAATGAGCAGTTCTTC

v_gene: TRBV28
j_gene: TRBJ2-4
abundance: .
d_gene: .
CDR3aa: CASSLSRSQNIQYF
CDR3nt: TGTGCCAGCAGTTTAAGCAGATCACAAAACATTCAGTACTTC

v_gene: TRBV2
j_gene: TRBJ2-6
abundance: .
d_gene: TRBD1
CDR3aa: CASLVGQGLFGANVLTF
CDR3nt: TGTGCCAGCTTAGTCGGACAGGGCCTCTTTGGGGCCAACGTCCTGACTTTC

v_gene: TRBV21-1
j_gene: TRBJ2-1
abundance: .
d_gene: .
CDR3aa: CASSKASGPSQVQFF
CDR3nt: TGTGCCAGCAGCAAAGCTAGCGGGCCCTCTCAGGTGCAGTTCTTC

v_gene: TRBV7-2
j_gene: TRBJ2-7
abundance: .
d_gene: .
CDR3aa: CASSLSVVGEQYF
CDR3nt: TGTGCCAGCAGCTTAAGCGTCGTGGGCGAGCAGTACTTC

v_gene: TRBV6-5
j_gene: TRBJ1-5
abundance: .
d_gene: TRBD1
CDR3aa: CASRDRDREGQPQHF
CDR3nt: TGTGCCAGCAGAGACAGGGACCGTGAAGGTCAGCCCCAGCATTTT

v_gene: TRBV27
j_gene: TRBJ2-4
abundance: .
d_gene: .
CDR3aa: CASSLGGGIGTKAKNIQYF
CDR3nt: TGTGCCAGCAGTTTGGGGGGAGGTATAGGGACCAAAGCCAAAAACATTCAGTACTTC

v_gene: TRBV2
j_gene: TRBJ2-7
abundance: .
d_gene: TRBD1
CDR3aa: CASRIQGIQDEQYF
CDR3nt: TGTGCCAGCAGAATACAGGGGATACAGGACGAGCAGTACTTC

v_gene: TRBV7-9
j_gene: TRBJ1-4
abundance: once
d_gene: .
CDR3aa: CASRSIQSEKLFF
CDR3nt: TGTGCCAGCAGGAGTATTCAATCTGAAAAACTGTTTTTT

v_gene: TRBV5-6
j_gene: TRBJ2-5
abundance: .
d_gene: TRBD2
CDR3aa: CASSGFGTSGFRLVETQYF
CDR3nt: TGTGCCAGCAGCGGATTCGGGACTAGCGGGTTTCGGTTAGTGGAGACCCAGTACTTC

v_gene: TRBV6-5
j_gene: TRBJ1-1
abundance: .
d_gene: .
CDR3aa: CASSFIFSVGTEAFF
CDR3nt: TGTGCCAGCAGTTTCATCTTCAGTGTAGGGACTGAAGCTTTCTTT

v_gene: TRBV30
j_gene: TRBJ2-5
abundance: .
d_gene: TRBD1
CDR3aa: CAWSSTLRQGWEETQYF
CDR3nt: TGTGCCTGGAGTTCCACTCTCCGACAGGGCTGGGAAGAGACCCAGTACTTC

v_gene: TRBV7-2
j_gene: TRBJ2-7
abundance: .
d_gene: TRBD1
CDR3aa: CASSRPGTGVEQYF
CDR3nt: TGTGCCAGCAGCCGCCCCGGGACAGGGGTGGAGCAGTACTTC

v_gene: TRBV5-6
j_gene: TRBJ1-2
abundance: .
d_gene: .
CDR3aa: CASSLWWQGNYGYTF
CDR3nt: TGTGCCAGCAGCTTGTGGTGGCAGGGGAACTATGGCTACACCTTC

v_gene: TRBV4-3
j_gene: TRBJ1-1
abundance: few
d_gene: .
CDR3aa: CASSQDRAITEAFF
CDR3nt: TGCGCCAGCAGCCAAGATAGGGCAATCACTGAAGCTTTCTTT

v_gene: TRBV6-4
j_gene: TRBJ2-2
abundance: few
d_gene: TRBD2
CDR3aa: CASSVLAGTTGELFF
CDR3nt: TGTGCCAGCAGTGTCCTAGCGGGAACCACCGGGGAGCTGTTTTTT

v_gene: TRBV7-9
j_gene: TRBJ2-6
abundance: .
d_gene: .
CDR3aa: CASLSGANVLTF
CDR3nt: TGTGCCAGCCTCTCTGGGGCCAACGTCCTGACTTTC

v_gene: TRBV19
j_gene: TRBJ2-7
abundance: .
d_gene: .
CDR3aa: CASKGSNSYEQYF
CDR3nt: TGTGCCAGTAAGGGGAGTAACAGCTACGAGCAGTACTTC

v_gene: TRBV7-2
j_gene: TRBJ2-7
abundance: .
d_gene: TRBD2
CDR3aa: CASSPSSGRSYEQYF
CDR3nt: TGTGCCAGCAGCCCTAGTAGCGGGAGGTCCTACGAGCAGTACTTC

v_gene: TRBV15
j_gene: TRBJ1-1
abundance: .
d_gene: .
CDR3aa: CATRRGGMNTEAFF
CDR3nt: TGTGCCACCAGGAGGGGGGGGATGAACACTGAAGCTTTCTTT

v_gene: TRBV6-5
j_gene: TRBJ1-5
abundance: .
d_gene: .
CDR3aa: CASSRGTANQPQHF
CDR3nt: TGTGCCAGCAGTCGCGGGACGGCCAATCAGCCCCAGCATTTT

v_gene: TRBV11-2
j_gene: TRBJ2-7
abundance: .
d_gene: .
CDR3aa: CASSNSQNYEQYF
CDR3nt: TGTGCCAGCAGCAACTCACAGAACTACGAGCAGTACTTC